This T cell receptor beta chain derives from a study of early T cells in non-severe SARS-CoV-2 infection. Study in general: Sequencing used unsorted whole-blood bulk RNA, so chains lack pairing.

The J segment lost 11 bases and the V segment lost 4 bases, leaving 6 bases of the junction unmatched. The CDR3 totals 13 residues. Germline loops: CDR1 MNHEY, CDR2 SVGAGI. Each CDR3 protein gets one entry after TCRdb re-called the 5' RACE reads with MiXCR. The profile shows 51,000 or so distinct CDR3 sequences, roughly 11% of them singletons. This clonotype was obtained from an adult who was a healthcare worker with PCR-confirmed SARS-CoV-2 infection or an uninfected control (not recorded which). Sequencing was performed on whole blood. The chain recombines TRBV6-5 with TRBJ1-1; 11 bases are a match to TRBD1. CDR3 DNA sequence: TGTGCCAGCAGTTTGGACAGGGGGCACGTCGCTTTCTTT. Amino acids: CASSLDRGHVAFF.